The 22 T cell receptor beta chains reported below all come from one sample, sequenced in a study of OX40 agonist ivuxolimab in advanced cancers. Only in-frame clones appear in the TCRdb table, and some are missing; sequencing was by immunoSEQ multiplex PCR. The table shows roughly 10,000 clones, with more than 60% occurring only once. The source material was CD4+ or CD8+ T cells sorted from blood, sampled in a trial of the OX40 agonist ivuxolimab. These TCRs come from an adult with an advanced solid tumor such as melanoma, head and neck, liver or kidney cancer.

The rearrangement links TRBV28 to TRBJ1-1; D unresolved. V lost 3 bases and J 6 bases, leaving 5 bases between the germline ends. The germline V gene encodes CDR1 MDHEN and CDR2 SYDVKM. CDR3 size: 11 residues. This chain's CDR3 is CASSFEAEAFF. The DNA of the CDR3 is TGTGCCAGCAGTTTTGAGGCTGAAGCTTTCTTT.

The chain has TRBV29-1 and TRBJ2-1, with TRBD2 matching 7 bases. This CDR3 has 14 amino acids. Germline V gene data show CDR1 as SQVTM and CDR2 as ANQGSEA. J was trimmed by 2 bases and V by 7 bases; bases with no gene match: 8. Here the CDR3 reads CSGLRLAPYNEQFF. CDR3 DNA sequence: TGCAGCGGTCTTCGACTAGCCCCCTACAATGAGCAGTTCTTC.

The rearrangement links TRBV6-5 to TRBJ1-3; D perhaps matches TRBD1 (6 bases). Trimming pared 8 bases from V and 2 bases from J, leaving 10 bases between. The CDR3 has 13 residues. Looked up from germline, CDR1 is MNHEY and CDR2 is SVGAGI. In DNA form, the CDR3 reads TGTGCCAGCTACAGGGAGGCTGGAAACACCATATATTTT. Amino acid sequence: CASYREAGNTIYF.

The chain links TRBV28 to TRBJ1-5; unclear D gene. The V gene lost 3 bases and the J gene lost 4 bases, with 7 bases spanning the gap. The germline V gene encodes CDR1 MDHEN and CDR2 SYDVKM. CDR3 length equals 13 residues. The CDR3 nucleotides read TGTGCCAGCAGTTTGGCAGCGAATCAGCCCCAGCATTTT. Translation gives CASSLAANQPQHF.

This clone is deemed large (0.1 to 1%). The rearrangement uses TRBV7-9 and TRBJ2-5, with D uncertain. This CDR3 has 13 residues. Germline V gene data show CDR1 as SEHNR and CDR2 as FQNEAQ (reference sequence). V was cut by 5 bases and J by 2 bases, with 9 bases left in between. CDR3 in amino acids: CASSVTEQETQYF. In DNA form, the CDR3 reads TGTGCCAGCAGCGTAACTGAGCAAGAGACCCAGTACTTC.

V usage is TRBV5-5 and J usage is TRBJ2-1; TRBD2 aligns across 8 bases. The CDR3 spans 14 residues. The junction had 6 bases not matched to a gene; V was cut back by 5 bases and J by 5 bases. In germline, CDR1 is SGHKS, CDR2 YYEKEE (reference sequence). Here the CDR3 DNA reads TGTGCCAGCAGTTCCCTAGCGGGCCACAATGAGCAGTTCTTC. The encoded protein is CASSSLAGHNEQFF.

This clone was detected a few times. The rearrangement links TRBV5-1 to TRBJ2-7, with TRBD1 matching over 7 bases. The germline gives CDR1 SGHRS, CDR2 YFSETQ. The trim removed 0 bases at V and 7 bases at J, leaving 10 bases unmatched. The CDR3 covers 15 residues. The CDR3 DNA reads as TGCGCCAGCAGCTTGGCGACAGGGCAATTCCTGGAGCAGTACTTC. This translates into CASSLATGQFLEQYF. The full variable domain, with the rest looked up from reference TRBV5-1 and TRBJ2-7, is KAGVTQTPRYLIKTRGQQVTLSCSPISGHRSVSWYQQTPGQGLQFLFEYFSETQRNKGNFPGRFSGRQFSNSRSEMNVSTLELGDSALYLCASSLATGQFLEQYFGPGTRLTVT.

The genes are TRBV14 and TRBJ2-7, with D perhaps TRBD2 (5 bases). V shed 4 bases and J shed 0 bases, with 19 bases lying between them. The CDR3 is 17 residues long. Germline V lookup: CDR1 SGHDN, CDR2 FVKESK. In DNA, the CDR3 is TGTGCCAGCAGCCTAGAACCTCCGTGGGAGAGCTCCTACGAGCAGTACTTC. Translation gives CASSLEPPWESSYEQYF.

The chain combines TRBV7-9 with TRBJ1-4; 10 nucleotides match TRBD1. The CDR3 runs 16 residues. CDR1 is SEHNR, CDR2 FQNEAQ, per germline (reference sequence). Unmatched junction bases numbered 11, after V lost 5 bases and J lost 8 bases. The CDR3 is CASSQVAGTGAEKLFF. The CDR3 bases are TGTGCCAGCAGCCAAGTTGCCGGGACAGGGGCCGAAAAACTGTTTTTT.

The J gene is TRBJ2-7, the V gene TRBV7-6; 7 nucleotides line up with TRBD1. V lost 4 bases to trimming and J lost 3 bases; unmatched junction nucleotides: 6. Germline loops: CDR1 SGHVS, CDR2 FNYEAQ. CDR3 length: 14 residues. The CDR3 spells CASSWNRGDYEQYF. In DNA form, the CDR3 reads TGTGCCAGCAGCTGGAACAGGGGTGACTACGAGCAGTACTTC.

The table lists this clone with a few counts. CDR3 region: CASSPLAGEVETQYF. The CDR3 region has the DNA TGTGCCAGCAGTCCGTTAGCGGGAGAAGTAGAGACCCAGTACTTC. The rearrangement links TRBV28 to TRBJ2-5; 9 bases are a match to TRBD2. The CDR3 is 15 amino acids. Trimming cost V 5 bases and J 4 bases; bases outside gene matches: 8. Germline CDR1 MDHEN, CDR2 SYDVKM.

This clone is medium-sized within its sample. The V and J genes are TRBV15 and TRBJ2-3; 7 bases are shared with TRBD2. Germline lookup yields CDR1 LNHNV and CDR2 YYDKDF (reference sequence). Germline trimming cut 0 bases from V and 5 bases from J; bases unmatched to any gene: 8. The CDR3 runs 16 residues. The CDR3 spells CATSRDLWTSLDTQYF. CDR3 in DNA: TGTGCCACCAGCAGAGATCTGTGGACTAGTCTAGATACGCAGTATTTT.

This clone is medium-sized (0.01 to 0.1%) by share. The CDR3 nucleotides read TGCAGCGTGGGGCACGATTACGAGCAGTACTTC. Protein product: CSVGHDYEQYF. The chain links TRBV29-1 to TRBJ2-7; weak D call: TRBD1 (5 bases). Germline assignment: CDR1 SQVTM and CDR2 ANQGSEA. The CDR3 sequence is 11 residues long. V was clipped by 6 bases and J by 4 bases, with 10 bases between them.

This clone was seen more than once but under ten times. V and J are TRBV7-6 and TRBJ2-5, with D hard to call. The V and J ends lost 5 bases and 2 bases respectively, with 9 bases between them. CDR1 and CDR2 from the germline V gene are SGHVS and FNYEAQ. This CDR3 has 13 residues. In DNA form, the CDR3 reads TGTGCCAGCAGCGTAACTGAGCAAGAGACCCAGTACTTC. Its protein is CASSVTEQETQYF.

This CDR3 is CASSPSGGAVNIQYF. The DNA of the CDR3 is TGTGCCAGCAGCCCAAGCGGGGGGGCCGTTAACATTCAGTACTTC. The rearrangement joins TRBV6-6 to TRBJ2-4, with 10 bases lining up with TRBD2. V shed 6 bases, J shed 7 bases, and the junction held 9 bases outside the gene matches. The CDR3 consists of 15 residues. Germline V gene data show CDR1 as MNHNY and CDR2 as SVGAGI (reference sequence).

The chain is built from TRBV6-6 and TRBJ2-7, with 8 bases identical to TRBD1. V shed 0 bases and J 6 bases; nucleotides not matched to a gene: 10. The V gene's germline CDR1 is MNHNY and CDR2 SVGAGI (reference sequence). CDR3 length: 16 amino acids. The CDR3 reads CASSYSPSPGGGEQYF. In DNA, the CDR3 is TGTGCCAGCAGTTACTCGCCTTCCCCAGGGGGCGGCGAGCAGTACTTC.

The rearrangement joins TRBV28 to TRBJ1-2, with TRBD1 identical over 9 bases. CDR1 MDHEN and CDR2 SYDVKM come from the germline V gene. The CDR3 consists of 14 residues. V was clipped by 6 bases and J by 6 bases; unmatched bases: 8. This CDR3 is CASSPQGQGDGYTF. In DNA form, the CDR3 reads TGTGCCAGCAGCCCCCAGGGACAGGGCGATGGCTACACCTTC.

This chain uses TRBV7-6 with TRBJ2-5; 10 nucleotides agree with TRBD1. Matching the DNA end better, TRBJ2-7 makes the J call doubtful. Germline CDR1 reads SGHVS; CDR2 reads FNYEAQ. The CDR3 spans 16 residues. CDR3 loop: CASSLADRGSSYEQYF. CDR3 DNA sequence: TGTGCCAGCAGCTTAGCGGACAGGGGGAGTTCCTACGAGCAGTACTTC.

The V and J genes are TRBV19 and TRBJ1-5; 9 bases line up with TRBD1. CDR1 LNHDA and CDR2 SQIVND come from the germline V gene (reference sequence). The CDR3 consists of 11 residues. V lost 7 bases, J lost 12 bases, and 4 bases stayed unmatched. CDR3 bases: TGTGCCAGTACCGGGACAGGGTACCAGCATTTT. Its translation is CASTGTGYQHF. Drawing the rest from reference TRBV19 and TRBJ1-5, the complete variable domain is DGGITQSPKYLFRKEGQNVTLSCEQNLNHDAMYWYRQDPGQGLRLIYYSQIVNDFQKGDIAEGYSVSREKKESFPLTVTSAQKNPTAFYLCASTGTGYQHFGDGTRLSIL.

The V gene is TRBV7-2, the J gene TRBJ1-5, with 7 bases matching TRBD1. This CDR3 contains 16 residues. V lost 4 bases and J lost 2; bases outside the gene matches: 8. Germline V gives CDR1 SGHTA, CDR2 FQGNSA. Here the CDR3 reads CASSYSTGSRNQPQHF. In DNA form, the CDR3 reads TGTGCCAGCAGCTATTCGACAGGGAGTCGCAATCAGCCCCAGCATTTT.

Here the CDR3 reads CASSQDSSLSYEQYF. The CDR3 DNA reads TGCGCCAGCAGCCAAGATAGTTCACTTTCCTACGAGCAGTACTTC. The chain couples TRBV4-3 to TRBJ2-7, with no clear D. The CDR3 consists of 15 residues. CDR1 and CDR2 from the germline V gene are LGHNA and YSLEER. V lost 0 bases and J lost 1, with 10 bases in between.

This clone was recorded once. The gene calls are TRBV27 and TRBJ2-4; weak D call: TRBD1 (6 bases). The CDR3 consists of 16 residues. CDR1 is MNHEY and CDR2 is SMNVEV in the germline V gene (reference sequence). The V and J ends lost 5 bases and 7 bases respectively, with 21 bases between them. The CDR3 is CASSRLTGFGTNIQYF. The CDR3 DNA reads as TGTGCCAGCAGTCGGCTCACAGGGTTCGGTACGAACATTCAGTACTTC.